One and the same sample provided the 20 T cell receptor beta chains below, sequenced in a study of beta chain features in type 1 diabetes. The study's findings and limits: Shorter TCRB CDR3s, moderately but significantly so, marked every one of the four CD4+ subsets in Type 1 diabetes patients.

These receptors' targets are unknown. Every bit of the isolated RNA underwent reverse transcription, so sequencing read expressed TCRB transcripts. Method: immunoSEQ multiplex PCR; TCRdb's copy keeps in-frame clones and lacks some. The sample records about 160,000 clones, roughly 9% being singletons. The sample was central memory CD4+ T cells from blood. The receptors shown here come from a woman aged 25-40 years with type 1 diabetes.

CDR3 in amino acids: CASSQDRESLYGYTF. CDR3 sequence (DNA): TGTGCCAGCAGCCAAGATCGGGAATCACTCTATGGCTACACCTTC. The genes are TRBV4-2 and TRBJ1-2; D call uncertain. Germline lookup yields CDR1 LGHNA and CDR2 YNFKEQ. This CDR3 has 15 amino acids. The V end was cut by 0 bases, the J end by 4 bases, with 12 bases between.

This chain connects TRBV28 to TRBJ2-7; 10 nucleotides align to TRBD1. CDR1 and CDR2 (germline): MDHEN, SYDVKM. This CDR3 spans 13 amino acids. V dropped 11 bases and J dropped 3; count of bases not matched to a gene: 7. The CDR3 sequence is CAGGRTGGYEQYF. The CDR3 DNA reads TGTGCCGGGGGACGGACAGGGGGCTACGAGCAGTACTTC.

The V and J genes are TRBV19 and TRBJ1-1, with no clear D. CDR3 size: 12 residues. Germline V gene sequence: CDR1 LNHDA, CDR2 SQIVND (reference sequence). V was shortened by 8 bases and J by 3 bases, with 10 bases between the two germline ends. CDR3 in amino acids: CASREEYTEAFF. In nucleotides, the CDR3 is TGTGCCAGTCGGGAGGAGTACACTGAAGCTTTCTTT.

The rearrangement joins TRBV28 to TRBJ2-7; 7 nucleotides match TRBD2. The germline V gene encodes CDR1 MDHEN and CDR2 SYDVKM. The CDR3 runs to 16 residues. With V trimmed by 5 bases and J by 4 bases, 14 bases remained unmatched. The CDR3, as DNA: TGTGCCAGCAGTGGAGAAGCGGGGAGCCCTTTTTACGAGCAGTACTTC. Encoded protein: CASSGEAGSPFYEQYF.

A few counts support this clone. Here the CDR3 DNA reads TGTGCCAGCAGTTCTTACTTAACAGGGGGAGTAAACACTGAAGCTTTCTTT. Its translation: CASSSYLTGGVNTEAFF. J is TRBJ1-1 and V is TRBV27; 8 nucleotides match TRBD1. CDR3 length equals 17 residues. Germline-derived CDR1 and CDR2 are MNHEY and SMNVEV (reference sequence). The trim removed 4 bases at V and 2 bases at J, leaving 12 bases unmatched.

On this clone: A read error may produce the germline difference seen at one junction end. The V call is TRBV15, the J call TRBJ2-5; TRBD1 matches 9 bases. Per the germline V gene, CDR1 is LNHNV and CDR2 is YYDKDF (reference sequence). The CDR3 spans 15 residues. CDR3 sequence (DNA): TGTGCCACCAGGAGAGAACAGGGGGCCGGAGAGACCCAGTACTTC. It encodes CATRREQGAGETQYF.

This clone was observed a few times. The chain has TRBV5-1 and TRBJ2-5; TRBD2 agrees at 10 bases. The germline V gene has CDR1 SGHRS and CDR2 YFSETQ. J was trimmed by 5 bases and V by 0 bases; bases with no gene match: 4. The CDR3 consists of 15 residues. CDR3 protein: CASSLGSGREETQYF. Written as DNA, the CDR3 is TGCGCCAGCAGCTTGGGAAGCGGGAGGGAGGAGACCCAGTACTTC. The full variable domain, its missing parts supplied by reference TRBV5-1 and TRBJ2-5, is KAGVTQTPRYLIKTRGQQVTLSCSPISGHRSVSWYQQTPGQGLQFLFEYFSETQRNKGNFPGRFSGRQFSNSRSEMNVSTLELGDSALYLCASSLGSGREETQYFGPGTRLLVL.

This clone has only a few counts. Here the CDR3 reads CASSQLPTKYGYTF. In DNA form, the CDR3 reads TGTGCCAGCAGCCAATTGCCGACAAAATATGGCTACACCTTC. V gene TRBV14 combines with J gene TRBJ1-2; the D is unclear. The V end lost 2 bases, the J end lost 5 bases, and 12 bases lay between the germline ends. Germline CDR1 and CDR2: SGHDN and FVKESK. The CDR3 consists of 14 residues.

In this sample, this clone turned up a few times. V and J are TRBV5-4 and TRBJ1-1; D unresolved. The germline gives CDR1 SGHNT, CDR2 YYREEE (reference sequence). Trimming took 5 bases from V and 0 from J, leaving 8 bases between them. This CDR3 is built from 13 residues. This CDR3 reads CASRSTVNTEAFF. In DNA form, the CDR3 reads TGTGCCAGCAGATCCACAGTGAACACTGAAGCTTTCTTT.

The rearrangement joins TRBV29-1 to TRBJ2-1; TRBD1 agrees at 8 bases. Germline lookup yields CDR1 SQVTM and CDR2 ANQGSEA. V lost 7 bases, J lost 1 base, and 9 bases stayed unmatched. The CDR3 is 15 residues long. The CDR3 region has the DNA TGCAGCGCCCGGACAGGGTACGTATCCTACAATGAGCAGTTCTTC. This codes for CSARTGYVSYNEQFF.

V is TRBV19 and J is TRBJ2-1; D is unclear. Between the trimmed V and J ends, which lost 6 bases and 8 bases, there was a span of 14 bases. The germline V gene has CDR1 LNHDA and CDR2 SQIVND (reference sequence). The CDR3 covers 13 residues. The CDR3 DNA sequence: TGTGCCAGTAGGAAAGGATTAGCCGATGAGCAGTTCTTC. Translated: CASRKGLADEQFF.

This clone was observed a few times. The chain couples TRBV4-1 to TRBJ2-5, with D perhaps TRBD2 (5 bases). V shed 4 bases and J shed 2 bases, with 11 bases lying between them. This CDR3 contains 14 residues. Germline CDR1 and CDR2: MGHRA and YSYEKL. The DNA of the CDR3 is TGCGCCAGCAGCCTCGGACTGTATCAAGAGACCCAGTACTTC. It encodes CASSLGLYQETQYF.

With respect to this clone: This sample includes further DNA sequences coding for the same CDR3. The chain is built from TRBV29-1 and TRBJ2-2, with 8 bases aligning to TRBD1. V shed 4 bases and J 7 bases; nucleotides not matched to a gene: 2. This CDR3 spans 12 amino acids. CDR1 and CDR2 (germline): SQVTM, ANQGSEA. The CDR3: CSVGQGHGELFF. The CDR3 region has the DNA TGCAGCGTTGGACAGGGGCACGGGGAGCTGTTTTTT.

The chain links TRBV11-2 to TRBJ2-5; TRBD2 agrees at 7 bases. Trimming at V came to 5 bases and at J to 5 bases, leaving 11 bases not matched to a gene. This CDR3 is 15 amino acids long. Germline assignment: CDR1 SGHAT and CDR2 FQNNGV. This CDR3 reads CASSQWERESETQYF. DNA of the CDR3: TGTGCCAGCAGCCAGTGGGAGCGGGAATCGGAGACCCAGTACTTC.

This clone appeared a few times. This chain links TRBV18 with TRBJ1-2, with 8 bases that match TRBD1. Germline V gene sequence: CDR1 KGHSH, CDR2 LQKENI. Unmatched junction bases numbered 1, after V lost 3 bases and J lost 4 bases. CDR3 size: 13 residues. CDR3 residues: CASSPDRAYGYTF. CDR3 DNA sequence: TGTGCCAGCTCACCGGACAGGGCCTATGGCTACACCTTC.

V and J are TRBV19 and TRBJ2-1; TRBD2 aligns across 12 bases. The germline V gene has CDR1 LNHDA and CDR2 SQIVND (reference sequence). V shed 3 bases and J 5 bases; nucleotides not matched to a gene: 5. The CDR3 is 16 amino acids. The CDR3 coding sequence is TGTGCCAGTAGTATTGAGCTAGCGGGAGGGCACAATGAGCAGTTCTTC. Amino acid sequence: CASSIELAGGHNEQFF.

V and J are TRBV18 and TRBJ2-5; 9 bases match TRBD2. The germline V gene encodes CDR1 KGHSH and CDR2 LQKENI. The ends lost 0 bases at V and 5 bases at J; junction bases unmatched: 7. This CDR3 contains 16 residues. The chain's CDR3 is CASSPPVPSGRETQYF. In DNA form, the CDR3 reads TGTGCCAGCTCACCACCGGTCCCCAGCGGGAGGGAGACCCAGTACTTC.

The chain uses TRBV6-1 and TRBJ2-2, with TRBD2 matching 7 bases. V lost 10 bases to trimming and J lost 2 bases; unmatched junction nucleotides: 10. Per the germline V gene, CDR1 is MNHNS and CDR2 is SASEGT. The CDR3 is 15 residues long. DNA for the CDR3: TGTGCCACCCCGAGTCCGGGGGGAAACACCGGGGAGCTGTTTTTT. Translation: CATPSPGGNTGELFF.

This clone was seen a handful of times. The J gene is TRBJ2-7, the V gene TRBV28; 10 nucleotides agree with TRBD2. The CDR3 extends over 16 amino acids. Germline values: CDR1 MDHEN, CDR2 SYDVKM. J lost 7 bases, V lost 5 bases, and 14 bases had no gene match. The CDR3 DNA is TGTGCCAGCAGTCTACCCCGAGTAGCGGGAGGACGAGAGCAGTACTTC. Protein: CASSLPRVAGGREQYF.

This clone turned up a few times. CDR3: CASSSRQTYGYTF. In nucleotides, the CDR3 is TGTGCCAGCAGTTCTAGACAGACCTATGGCTACACCTTC. The genes are TRBV27 and TRBJ1-2; a weak D match, TRBD1 (5 bases). This CDR3 region has 13 residues. The ends were cut back, 4 bases at V and 4 bases at J, with 10 bases in the middle. Germline CDR1 MNHEY, CDR2 SMNVEV (reference sequence).